This T cell receptor beta chain is drawn from a study of cytomegalovirus exposure and HLA in healthy donors. Findings and limits, study-wide: Most TCR sequences were uncommon, yet certain public TCRs appeared in many donors. TCR beta V segments were, for the most part, productive about 87% or about 30% of the time in an earlier analysis. Associated with HLA alleles at 0.05 false discovery rate in a later analysis were 16,951 TCR beta sequences.

Points on this clone: As yet, its antigen is unknown.

J gave up 1 base and V 1 base, and 12 bases lay outside the gene matches. This CDR3 region has 18 residues. In germline, CDR1 is SQVTM, CDR2 ANQGSEA. It was with 60 Vbeta and 13 Jbeta primers that the PCR ran. Sequencing was performed with immunoSEQ multiplex PCR; in TCRdb, only in-frame clones are kept and a portion is missing. The data contain some 140,000 clones, roughly 71% of them singletons. The TCR comes from a woman aged 40 to 50 in good health and CMV-seronegative. Sample: PBMCs. V and J are TRBV29-1 and TRBJ2-5; 10 bases are shared with TRBD1. CDR3 in amino acids: CSVEGLLGQGESQETQYF. The CDR3 DNA reads TGCAGCGTTGAAGGCCTTCTCGGACAGGGGGAGAGCCAAGAGACCCAGTACTTC.